A selection of T cell receptor beta chains follows, all from one sample in a study of regulatory T cells in long-lasting Graves disease. Each CDR3 protein is one row after TCRdb ran MiXCR on the multiplex PCR reads. This repertoire shows about 200,000 distinct CDR3 sequences, around 19% found once; its top ten account for about 20%. The sequences come from peripheral blood mononuclear cells (PBMCs), collected at new diagnosis, from a patient treated with antithyroid drugs. The receptor set was obtained from a female donor with Graves disease. The CDR3 runs from the conserved cysteine through the conserved F or W. A D gene is named only where the DNA matches it firmly. For some rows the clone size is stated as once, few or many, or as a class when expanded; others skip it.

v_gene: TRBV7-9; j_gene: TRBJ1-1; abundance: few; d_gene: NA; CDR3nt: TGTGCCAGCAGCTTAGCCCAGGAGGGGACTGAAGCTTTCTTT; CDR3aa: CASSLAQEGTEAFF
v_gene: TRBV6-1; j_gene: TRBJ2-1; abundance: few; d_gene: NA; CDR3nt: TGTGCCGGAAATGAGCAGTTCTTC; CDR3aa: CAGNEQFF
v_gene: TRBV6-2/TRBV6-3; j_gene: TRBJ1-1; abundance: many; d_gene: TRBD1; CDR3nt: TGTGCCAGCAGTGAACGGACAGGGAGGAGTATGAACACTGAAGCTTTCTTT; CDR3aa: CASSERTGRSMNTEAFF
v_gene: TRBV2; j_gene: TRBJ2-7; abundance: NA; d_gene: NA; CDR3nt: TGTGCCAGCAGCCGGGACGGAAACTACGAGCAGTACTTC; CDR3aa: CASSRDGNYEQYF
v_gene: TRBV20-1; j_gene: TRBJ2-2; abundance: few; d_gene: TRBD1; CDR3nt: TGCAGTGCTAGAGATCGTCGCCAGGGGGCGGTCGGGGAGCTGTTTTTT; CDR3aa: CSARDRRQGAVGELFF
v_gene: TRBV6-2/TRBV6-3; j_gene: TRBJ2-1; abundance: NA; d_gene: NA; CDR3nt: TGTGCCAGCAGTTACGGCGGCAGCACCTGCAATGAGCAGTTCTTC; CDR3aa: CASSYGGSTCNEQFF
v_gene: TRBV11-2; j_gene: TRBJ2-1; abundance: many; d_gene: NA; CDR3nt: TGTGCCAGCAGCCGGGACTTCGAAATCAATGAGCAGTTCTTC; CDR3aa: CASSRDFEINEQFF
v_gene: TRBV6-1; j_gene: TRBJ2-7; abundance: many; d_gene: TRBD2; CDR3nt: TGTGCCAGCAACCCGGGGGAGCGGGAGTCGGCCGAGCAGTACTTC; CDR3aa: CASNPGERESAEQYF
v_gene: TRBV10-2; j_gene: TRBJ2-7; abundance: few; d_gene: TRBD2; CDR3nt: TGCGCCAGTCAAACGGGACTAGCGGTTTACGAGCAGTACTTC; CDR3aa: CASQTGLAVYEQYF
v_gene: TRBV5-5; j_gene: TRBJ1-1; abundance: many; d_gene: NA; CDR3nt: TGTGCCAGCAGCTTGTGGGACTCCCGGAACACTGAAGCTTTCTTT; CDR3aa: CASSLWDSRNTEAFF
v_gene: TRBV15; j_gene: TRBJ2-7; abundance: many; d_gene: NA; CDR3nt: TGTGCCACCACCGGCAATGGCGAGCAGTACTTC; CDR3aa: CATTGNGEQYF
v_gene: TRBV7-2; j_gene: TRBJ2-7; abundance: NA; d_gene: NA; CDR3nt: TGTGCCAGCACCCGAGGACTTTCCTACGAGCAGTACTTC; CDR3aa: CASTRGLSYEQYF
v_gene: TRBV3-1; j_gene: TRBJ2-7; abundance: many; d_gene: NA; CDR3nt: TGTGCCAGCAGCCCTCTCGGGTTGTCCTACGAGCAGTACTTC; CDR3aa: CASSPLGLSYEQYF
v_gene: TRBV7-9; j_gene: TRBJ2-1; abundance: NA; d_gene: NA; CDR3nt: TGTGCCAGCAGCTCGGGTAAATTTGGAAAGAACAATGAGCAGTTCTTC; CDR3aa: CASSSGKFGKNNEQFF
v_gene: TRBV28; j_gene: TRBJ2-3; abundance: many; d_gene: TRBD2; CDR3nt: TGTGCCAGCGGTGAAGCGGGAGGAGACGATACGCAGTATTTT; CDR3aa: CASGEAGGDDTQYF
v_gene: TRBV18; j_gene: TRBJ2-1; abundance: many; d_gene: NA; CDR3nt: TGTGCCAGCTCACCAGGATCTAGCTCTCCCACGCAGTTCTTC; CDR3aa: CASSPGSSSPTQFF
v_gene: TRBV6-1; j_gene: TRBJ2-7; abundance: many; d_gene: NA; CDR3nt: TGTGCCAGCAGTGACGGTGGAGGAGTTAATGAGCAGTACTTC; CDR3aa: CASSDGGGVNEQYF
v_gene: TRBV7-9; j_gene: TRBJ2-1; abundance: few; d_gene: NA; CDR3nt: TGTGCCAGCAGCTTAGAGGCGGGTTTGTGGAATGAGCAGTTCTTC; CDR3aa: CASSLEAGLWNEQFF
v_gene: TRBV9; j_gene: TRBJ1-4; abundance: many; d_gene: NA; CDR3nt: TGTGCCAGCAGCCCCCGCCCAGGGGATAAAGAGGAAAAACTGTTTTTT; CDR3aa: CASSPRPGDKEEKLFF
v_gene: TRBV28; j_gene: TRBJ1-2; abundance: many; d_gene: TRBD1; CDR3nt: TGTGCCAGCAGCCTCCGACAGGGGGGTGGGTATGGCTACACCTTC; CDR3aa: CASSLRQGGGYGYTF
v_gene: TRBV24-1; j_gene: TRBJ2-3; abundance: many; d_gene: TRBD2; CDR3nt: TGTGCCACCAGTGAATCCGGGACTAGCGACACAGATACGCAGTATTTT; CDR3aa: CATSESGTSDTDTQYF
v_gene: TRBV19; j_gene: TRBJ2-1; abundance: many; d_gene: TRBD2; CDR3nt: TGTGCCACCACGGGGGGTTACAATGAGCAGTTCTTC; CDR3aa: CATTGGYNEQFF
v_gene: TRBV6-1; j_gene: TRBJ2-5; abundance: NA; d_gene: NA; CDR3nt: TGTGCCAGCATTACCCGTTCCCCTCAAGAGACCCAGTACTTC; CDR3aa: CASITRSPQETQYF
v_gene: TRBV12-3/TRBV12-4; j_gene: TRBJ2-1; abundance: many; d_gene: TRBD2; CDR3nt: TGTGCCAGCAGTTTCTCTAGCGGGAGCCATGAGCAGTTCTTC; CDR3aa: CASSFSSGSHEQFF
v_gene: TRBV27; j_gene: TRBJ2-7; abundance: few; d_gene: TRBD1; CDR3nt: TGTGCCAGCAGTTTTGGGACAGAATACTACGAGCAGTACTTC; CDR3aa: CASSFGTEYYEQYF
v_gene: TRBV28; j_gene: TRBJ1-1; abundance: many; d_gene: NA; CDR3nt: TGTGCCAGTGGCGTGGGGAACACTGAAGCTTTCTTT; CDR3aa: CASGVGNTEAFF
v_gene: TRBV5-1; j_gene: TRBJ2-5; abundance: many; d_gene: NA; CDR3nt: TGCGCCAGCAGCTTGGCCGGTCAGCTAGGGGAGACCCAGTACTTC; CDR3aa: CASSLAGQLGETQYF
v_gene: TRBV7-2; j_gene: TRBJ2-1; abundance: few; d_gene: TRBD2; CDR3nt: TGTGCCAGCAGCTTAGGAGGCGGGAGGGTGTACAGTGAGCAGTTCTTC; CDR3aa: CASSLGGGRVYSEQFF
v_gene: TRBV20-1; j_gene: TRBJ1-6; abundance: NA; d_gene: TRBD1; CDR3nt: TGCAGTGCTAGCGAGGGACAGTTACTTACTAGCTCCTATAATTCACCCCTCCACTTT; CDR3aa: CSASEGQLLTSSYNSPLHF
v_gene: TRBV6-1; j_gene: TRBJ1-2; abundance: many; d_gene: NA; CDR3nt: TGTGCCAGCAGTGTCCGGGGCCCGGAAGGCTACACCTTC; CDR3aa: CASSVRGPEGYTF
v_gene: TRBV11-2; j_gene: TRBJ2-1; abundance: many; d_gene: TRBD1; CDR3nt: TGTGCCAGCAGCTCCTGGGACAGGGGGCGGAAAAATGAGCAGTTCTTC; CDR3aa: CASSSWDRGRKNEQFF
v_gene: TRBV11-2; j_gene: TRBJ1-2; abundance: once; d_gene: NA; CDR3nt: TGTGCCAGCAGGCGTGGAGAGGGGTATGGCTACACCTTC; CDR3aa: CASRRGEGYGYTF
v_gene: TRBV7-6; j_gene: TRBJ2-1; abundance: many; d_gene: TRBD1; CDR3nt: TGTGCCAGCAGCTTAGCGCGTACAGGGGGCCACGATGAGCAGTTCTTC; CDR3aa: CASSLARTGGHDEQFF
v_gene: TRBV11-2; j_gene: TRBJ2-1; abundance: many; d_gene: TRBD2; CDR3nt: TGTGCCAGCACCGGGAGGTTCGCGGGGGGCTTGAATGAGCAGTTCTTC; CDR3aa: CASTGRFAGGLNEQFF
v_gene: TRBV18; j_gene: TRBJ2-3; abundance: many; d_gene: TRBD2; CDR3nt: TGTGCCAGCTCACCTACCAGCGGGGACTCAGATACGCAGTATTTT; CDR3aa: CASSPTSGDSDTQYF
v_gene: TRBV14; j_gene: TRBJ1-1; abundance: many; d_gene: NA; CDR3nt: TGTGCCAGCAGCCAAGATGGAGGACAGCCTCAAGCTTTCTTT; CDR3aa: CASSQDGGQPQAFF
v_gene: TRBV12-5; j_gene: TRBJ2-7; abundance: few; d_gene: TRBD2; CDR3nt: TGTGCTAGTGGTCACCGGGACTACCCCTACGAGCAGTACTTC; CDR3aa: CASGHRDYPYEQYF
v_gene: TRBV18; j_gene: TRBJ1-3; abundance: many; d_gene: TRBD1; CDR3nt: TGTGCCAGCTCACCCTTAGGACAGGACTCTGGAAACACCATATATTTT; CDR3aa: CASSPLGQDSGNTIYF
v_gene: TRBV7-2; j_gene: TRBJ1-5; abundance: many; d_gene: NA; CDR3nt: TGTGCCAGCAGCCTGCCTGTAGGGCCCCAGCATTTT; CDR3aa: CASSLPVGPQHF
v_gene: TRBV28; j_gene: TRBJ2-3; abundance: NA; d_gene: NA; CDR3nt: TGTGCCAGCAGGGCTCCTAGGGGAATGACAGATACGCAGTATTTT; CDR3aa: CASRAPRGMTDTQYF
v_gene: TRBV12-3/TRBV12-4; j_gene: TRBJ2-5; abundance: NA; d_gene: TRBD2; CDR3nt: TGTGCCAGCAGTACCCTAGCGGGGGGACCCCAAGAGACCCAGTACTTC; CDR3aa: CASSTLAGGPQETQYF
v_gene: TRBV13; j_gene: TRBJ2-5; abundance: many; d_gene: NA; CDR3nt: TGTGCCAGCAGCTACTCAATCACACAAGAGACCCAGTACTTC; CDR3aa: CASSYSITQETQYF
v_gene: TRBV19; j_gene: TRBJ2-1; abundance: few; d_gene: TRBD2; CDR3nt: TGTGCCAGTAGTCAGCGGGAGGGCTTATACAATGAGCAGTTCTTC; CDR3aa: CASSQREGLYNEQFF
v_gene: TRBV6-5; j_gene: TRBJ2-7; abundance: many; d_gene: NA; CDR3nt: TGTGCCAGCAGTTACAACACCCCGCCCGAGCAGTACTTC; CDR3aa: CASSYNTPPEQYF
v_gene: TRBV9; j_gene: TRBJ1-1; abundance: many; d_gene: NA; CDR3nt: TGTGCCAGCAGCGTAGACCCCCTGAACACTGAAGCTTTCTTT; CDR3aa: CASSVDPLNTEAFF
v_gene: TRBV5-1; j_gene: TRBJ1-5; abundance: many; d_gene: NA; CDR3nt: TGCGCCAGCAGCTTTCCCGGGTGGAGCAATCAGCCCCAGCATTTT; CDR3aa: CASSFPGWSNQPQHF
v_gene: TRBV6-1; j_gene: TRBJ2-3; abundance: NA; d_gene: TRBD1; CDR3nt: TGTGCCAGCAGAAAAACCGGGACAGGGGACGATGATACGCAGTATTTT; CDR3aa: CASRKTGTGDDDTQYF
v_gene: TRBV20-1; j_gene: TRBJ1-1; abundance: NA; d_gene: NA; CDR3nt: TGCAGTGCTAGATCAGCCCGGGGGACGAGCACCGAAGCTTTCTTT; CDR3aa: CSARSARGTSTEAFF